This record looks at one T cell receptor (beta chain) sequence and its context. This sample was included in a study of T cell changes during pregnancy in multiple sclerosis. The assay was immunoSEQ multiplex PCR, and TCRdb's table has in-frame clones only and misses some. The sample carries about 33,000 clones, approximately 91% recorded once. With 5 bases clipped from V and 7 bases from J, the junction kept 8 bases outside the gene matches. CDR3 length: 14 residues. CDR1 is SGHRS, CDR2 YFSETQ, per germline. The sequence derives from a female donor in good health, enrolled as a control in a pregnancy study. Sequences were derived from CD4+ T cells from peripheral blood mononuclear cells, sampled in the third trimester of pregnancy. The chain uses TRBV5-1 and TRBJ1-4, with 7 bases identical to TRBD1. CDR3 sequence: CASSRTRGSEKLFF. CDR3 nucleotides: TGCGCCAGCAGTCGGACCAGGGGGTCTGAAAAACTGTTTTTT.